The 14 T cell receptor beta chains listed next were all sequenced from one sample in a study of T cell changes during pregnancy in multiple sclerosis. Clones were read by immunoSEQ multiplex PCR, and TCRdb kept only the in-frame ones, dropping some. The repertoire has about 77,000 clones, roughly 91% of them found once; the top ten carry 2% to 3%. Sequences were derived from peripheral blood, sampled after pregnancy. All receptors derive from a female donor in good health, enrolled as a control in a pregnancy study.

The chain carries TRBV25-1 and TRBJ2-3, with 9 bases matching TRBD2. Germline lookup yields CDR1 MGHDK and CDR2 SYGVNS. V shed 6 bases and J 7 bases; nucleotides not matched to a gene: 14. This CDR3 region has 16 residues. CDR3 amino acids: CASRGPLRGGRNTQYF. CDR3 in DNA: TGTGCCAGCAGAGGACCCCTGCGGGGGGGCCGGAATACGCAGTATTTT.

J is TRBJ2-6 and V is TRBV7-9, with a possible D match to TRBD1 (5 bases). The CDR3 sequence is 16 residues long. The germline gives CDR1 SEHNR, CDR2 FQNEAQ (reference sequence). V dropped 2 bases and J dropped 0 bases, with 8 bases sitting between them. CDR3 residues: CASSLSGRSGANVLTF. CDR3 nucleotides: TGTGCCAGCAGCTTATCAGGGCGCTCTGGGGCCAACGTCCTGACTTTC.

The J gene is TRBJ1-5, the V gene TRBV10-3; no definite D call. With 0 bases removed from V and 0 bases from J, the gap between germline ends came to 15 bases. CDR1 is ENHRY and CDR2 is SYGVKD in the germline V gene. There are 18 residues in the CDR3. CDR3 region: CAISESRAGYDSNQPQHF. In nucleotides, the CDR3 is TGTGCCATCAGTGAGTCGAGGGCGGGGTATGATAGCAATCAGCCCCAGCATTTT.

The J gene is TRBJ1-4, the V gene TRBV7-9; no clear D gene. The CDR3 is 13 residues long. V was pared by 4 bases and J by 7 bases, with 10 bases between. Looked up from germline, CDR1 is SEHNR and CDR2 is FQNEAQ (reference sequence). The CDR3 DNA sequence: TGTGCCAGCAGCTATTGGGCCTCTGAAAAACTGTTTTTT. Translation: CASSYWASEKLFF.

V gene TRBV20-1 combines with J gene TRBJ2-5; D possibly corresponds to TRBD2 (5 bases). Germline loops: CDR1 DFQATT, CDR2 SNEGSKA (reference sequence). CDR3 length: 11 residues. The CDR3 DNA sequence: TGCGGGCTATCCCCGGGGGAGACCCAGTACTTC. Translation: CGLSPGETQYF.

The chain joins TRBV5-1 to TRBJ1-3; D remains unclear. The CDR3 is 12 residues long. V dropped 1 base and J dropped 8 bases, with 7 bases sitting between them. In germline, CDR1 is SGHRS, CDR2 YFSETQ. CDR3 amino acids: CASSLNSDTIYF. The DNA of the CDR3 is TGCGCCAGCAGCTTGAATTCGGACACCATATATTTT.

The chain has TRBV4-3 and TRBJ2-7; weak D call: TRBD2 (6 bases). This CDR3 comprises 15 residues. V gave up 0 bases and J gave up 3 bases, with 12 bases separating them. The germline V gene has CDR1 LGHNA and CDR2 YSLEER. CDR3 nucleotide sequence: TGCGCCAGCAGCCAAGATCTGACTAGTAGCTACGAGCAGTACTTC. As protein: CASSQDLTSSYEQYF.

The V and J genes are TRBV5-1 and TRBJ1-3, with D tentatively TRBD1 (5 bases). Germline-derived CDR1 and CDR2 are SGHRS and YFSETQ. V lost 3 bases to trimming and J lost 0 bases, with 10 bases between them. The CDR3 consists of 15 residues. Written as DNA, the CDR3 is TGCGCCAGCAGCTGGGGACTGACCTCTGGAAACACCATATATTTT. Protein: CASSWGLTSGNTIYF. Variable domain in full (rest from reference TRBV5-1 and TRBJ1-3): KAGVTQTPRYLIKTRGQQVTLSCSPISGHRSVSWYQQTPGQGLQFLFEYFSETQRNKGNFPGRFSGRQFSNSRSEMNVSTLELGDSALYLCASSWGLTSGNTIYFGEGSWLTVV.

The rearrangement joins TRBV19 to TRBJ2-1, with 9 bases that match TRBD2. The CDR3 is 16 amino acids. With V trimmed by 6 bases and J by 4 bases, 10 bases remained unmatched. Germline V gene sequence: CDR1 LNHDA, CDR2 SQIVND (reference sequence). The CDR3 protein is CASRPESGRFYNEQFF. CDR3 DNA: TGTGCCAGTAGACCAGAAAGCGGGAGGTTTTACAATGAGCAGTTCTTC.

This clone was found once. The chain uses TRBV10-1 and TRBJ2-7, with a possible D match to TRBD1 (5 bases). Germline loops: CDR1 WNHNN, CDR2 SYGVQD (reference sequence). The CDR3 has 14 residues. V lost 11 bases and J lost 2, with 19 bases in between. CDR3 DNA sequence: TGCGCCGCATTATATAGGGGCGCAACCTACGAGCAGTACTTC. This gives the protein CAALYRGATYEQYF.

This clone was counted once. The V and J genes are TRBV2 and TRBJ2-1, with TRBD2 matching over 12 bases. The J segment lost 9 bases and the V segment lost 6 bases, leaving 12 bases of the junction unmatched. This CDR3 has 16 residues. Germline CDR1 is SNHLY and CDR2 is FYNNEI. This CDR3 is CASSPAGLAGGTEQFF. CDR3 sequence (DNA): TGTGCCAGCAGCCCCGCGGGGCTAGCGGGAGGGACTGAGCAGTTCTTC.

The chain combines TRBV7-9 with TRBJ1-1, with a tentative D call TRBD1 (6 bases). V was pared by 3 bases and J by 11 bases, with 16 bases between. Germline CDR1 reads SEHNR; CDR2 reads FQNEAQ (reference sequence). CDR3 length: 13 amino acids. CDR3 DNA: TGTGCCAGCAGCTTCCCACAGGGTCAGAAGGCTTTCTTT. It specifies CASSFPQGQKAFF.

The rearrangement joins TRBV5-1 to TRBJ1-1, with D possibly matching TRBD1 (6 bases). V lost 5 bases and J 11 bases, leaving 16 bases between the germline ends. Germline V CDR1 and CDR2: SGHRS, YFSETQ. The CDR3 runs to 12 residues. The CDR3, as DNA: TGCGCCAGCAGGGACCGGGGGGGCTTGGCTTTCTTT. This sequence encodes CASRDRGGLAFF.

The CDR3 sequence is CASSPYPGKFEQYF. The DNA of the CDR3 is TGTGCCAGCAGTCCATACCCCGGGAAGTTCGAGCAGTACTTC. The rearrangement uses TRBV27 and TRBJ2-7; possibly TRBD2 for D (5 bases). With 5 bases removed from V and 6 bases from J, the gap between germline ends came to 17 bases. The CDR3 has 14 residues. The germline V gene has CDR1 MNHEY and CDR2 SMNVEV (reference sequence).